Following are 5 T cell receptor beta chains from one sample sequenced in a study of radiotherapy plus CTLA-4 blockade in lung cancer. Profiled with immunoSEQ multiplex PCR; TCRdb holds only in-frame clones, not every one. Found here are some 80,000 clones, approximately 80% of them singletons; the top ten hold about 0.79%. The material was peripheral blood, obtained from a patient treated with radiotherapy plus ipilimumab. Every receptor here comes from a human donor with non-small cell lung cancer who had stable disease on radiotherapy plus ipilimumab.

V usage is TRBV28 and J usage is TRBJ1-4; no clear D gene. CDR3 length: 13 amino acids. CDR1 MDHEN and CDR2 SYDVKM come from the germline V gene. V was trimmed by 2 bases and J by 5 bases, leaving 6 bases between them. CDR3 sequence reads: CASSLKGNEKLFF. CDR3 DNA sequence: TGTGCCAGCAGTTTAAAAGGAAATGAAAAACTGTTTTTT.

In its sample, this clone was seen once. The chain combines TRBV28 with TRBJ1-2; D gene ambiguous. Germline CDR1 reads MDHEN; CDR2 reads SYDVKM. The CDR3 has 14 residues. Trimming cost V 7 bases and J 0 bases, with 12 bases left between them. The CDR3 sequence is CASTPIASNYGYTF. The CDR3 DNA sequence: TGTGCCAGCACCCCTATTGCCTCTAACTATGGCTACACCTTC.

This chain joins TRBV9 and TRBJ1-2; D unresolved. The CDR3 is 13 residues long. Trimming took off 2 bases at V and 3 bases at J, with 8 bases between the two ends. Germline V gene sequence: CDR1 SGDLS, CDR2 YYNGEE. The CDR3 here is CASSVYGDYGYTF. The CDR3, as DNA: TGTGCCAGCAGCGTCTACGGAGACTATGGCTACACCTTC.

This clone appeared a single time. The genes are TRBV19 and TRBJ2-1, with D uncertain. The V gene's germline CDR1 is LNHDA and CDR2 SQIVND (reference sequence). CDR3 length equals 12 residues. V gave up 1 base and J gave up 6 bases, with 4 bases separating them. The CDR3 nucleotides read TGTGCCAGTAGTATAGGGATCAATGAGCAGTTCTTC. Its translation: CASSIGINEQFF.

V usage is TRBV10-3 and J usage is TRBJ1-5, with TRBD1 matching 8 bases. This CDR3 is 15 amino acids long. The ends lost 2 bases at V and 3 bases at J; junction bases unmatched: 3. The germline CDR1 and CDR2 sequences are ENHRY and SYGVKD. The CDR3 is CAISEGQGANQPQHF. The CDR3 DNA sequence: TGTGCCATCAGTGAGGGGCAGGGGGCCAATCAGCCCCAGCATTTT.